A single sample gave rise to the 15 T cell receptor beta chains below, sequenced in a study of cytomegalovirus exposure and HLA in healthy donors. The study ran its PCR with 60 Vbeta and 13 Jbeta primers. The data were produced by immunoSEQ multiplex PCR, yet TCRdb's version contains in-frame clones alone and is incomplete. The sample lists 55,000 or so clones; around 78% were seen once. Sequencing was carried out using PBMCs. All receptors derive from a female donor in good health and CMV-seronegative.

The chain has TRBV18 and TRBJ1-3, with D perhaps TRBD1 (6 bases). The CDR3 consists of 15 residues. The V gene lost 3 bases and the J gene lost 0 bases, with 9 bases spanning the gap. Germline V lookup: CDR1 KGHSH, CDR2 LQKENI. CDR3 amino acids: CASSPTGISGNTIYF. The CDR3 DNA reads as TGTGCCAGCTCACCCACAGGGATCTCTGGAAACACCATATATTTT.

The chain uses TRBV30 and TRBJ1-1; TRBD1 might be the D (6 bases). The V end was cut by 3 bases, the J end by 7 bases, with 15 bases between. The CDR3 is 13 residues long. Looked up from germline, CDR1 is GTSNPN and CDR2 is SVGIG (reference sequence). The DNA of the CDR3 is TGTGCCTGGAGCGTTACAGGGTACGGTGAAGCTTTCTTT. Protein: CAWSVTGYGEAFF.

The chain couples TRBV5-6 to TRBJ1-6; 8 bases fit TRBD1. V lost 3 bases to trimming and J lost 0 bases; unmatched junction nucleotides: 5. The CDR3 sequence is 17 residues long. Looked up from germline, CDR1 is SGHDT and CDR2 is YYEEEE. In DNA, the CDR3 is TGTGCCAGCAGCTCCAGGGGGCGAAGCTCCTATAATTCACCCCTCCACTTT. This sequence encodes CASSSRGRSSYNSPLHF.

CDR3 region: CASSLLYEQYF. DNA for the CDR3: TGTGCCAGCAGCCTCCTTTACGAGCAGTACTTC. The rearrangement links TRBV7-9 to TRBJ2-7; D gene uncertain. Trimming removed 5 bases from V and 4 bases from J, with 6 bases in between. The CDR3 length is 11 residues. Per germline, CDR1 SEHNR and CDR2 FQNEAQ (reference sequence).

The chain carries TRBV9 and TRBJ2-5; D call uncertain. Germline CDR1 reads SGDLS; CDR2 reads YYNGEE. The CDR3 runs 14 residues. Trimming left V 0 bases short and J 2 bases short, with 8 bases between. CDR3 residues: CASSVGTKQETQYF. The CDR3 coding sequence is TGTGCCAGCAGCGTAGGAACAAAACAAGAGACCCAGTACTTC.

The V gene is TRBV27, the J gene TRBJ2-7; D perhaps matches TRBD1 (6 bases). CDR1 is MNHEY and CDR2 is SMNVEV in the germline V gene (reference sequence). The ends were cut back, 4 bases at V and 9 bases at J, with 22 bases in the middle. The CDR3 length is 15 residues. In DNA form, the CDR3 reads TGTGCCAGCAGTTCCTCCCGGGACATCCAAATTTGGCAGTACTTC. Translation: CASSSSRDIQIWQYF.

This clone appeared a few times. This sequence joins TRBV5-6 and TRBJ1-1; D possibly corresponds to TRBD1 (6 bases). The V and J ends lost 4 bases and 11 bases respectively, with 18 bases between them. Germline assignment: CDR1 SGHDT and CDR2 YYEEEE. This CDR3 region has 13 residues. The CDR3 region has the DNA TGTGCCAGCAGCGAGGACAGCAGGGCGGGCGCTTTCTTT. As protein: CASSEDSRAGAFF.

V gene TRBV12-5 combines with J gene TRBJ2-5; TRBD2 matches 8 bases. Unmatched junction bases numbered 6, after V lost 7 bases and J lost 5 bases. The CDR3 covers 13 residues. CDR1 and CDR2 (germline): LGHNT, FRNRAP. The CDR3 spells CASARGGLETQYF. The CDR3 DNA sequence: TGTGCTAGTGCACGGGGGGGACTGGAGACCCAGTACTTC.

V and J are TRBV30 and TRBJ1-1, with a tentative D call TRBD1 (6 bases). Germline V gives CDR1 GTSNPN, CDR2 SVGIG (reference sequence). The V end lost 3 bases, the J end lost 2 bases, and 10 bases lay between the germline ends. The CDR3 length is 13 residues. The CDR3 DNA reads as TGTGCCTGGAGCTTAGGGGGTAACACTGAAGCTTTCTTT. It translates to CAWSLGGNTEAFF.

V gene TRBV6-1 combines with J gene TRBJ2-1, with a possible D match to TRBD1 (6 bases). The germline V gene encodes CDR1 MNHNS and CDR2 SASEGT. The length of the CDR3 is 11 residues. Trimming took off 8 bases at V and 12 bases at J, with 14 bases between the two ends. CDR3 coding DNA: TGTGCCAGCGGACCAGGGGTATTGCAGTTCTTC. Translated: CASGPGVLQFF.

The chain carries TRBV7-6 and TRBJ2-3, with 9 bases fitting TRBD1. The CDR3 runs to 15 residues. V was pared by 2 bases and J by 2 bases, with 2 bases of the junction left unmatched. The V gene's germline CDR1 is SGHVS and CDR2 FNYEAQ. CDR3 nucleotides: TGTGCCAGCAGCTTATACAGGGGGCCCACAGATACGCAGTATTTT. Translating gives CASSLYRGPTDTQYF.

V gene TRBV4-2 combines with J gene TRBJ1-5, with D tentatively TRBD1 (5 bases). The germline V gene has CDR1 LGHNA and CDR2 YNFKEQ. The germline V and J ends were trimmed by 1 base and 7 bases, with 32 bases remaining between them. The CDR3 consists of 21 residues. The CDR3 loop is CASSQGVVMMMGRVRYQPQHF. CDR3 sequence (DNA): TGTGCCAGCAGCCAAGGGGTTGTGATGATGATGGGGCGAGTCCGGTACCAGCCCCAGCATTTT.

CDR3 sequence (DNA): TGTGCCAGCAGTGTACCGCGGACAGGGAGCCCTGCAACTAATGAAAAACTGTTTTTT. Its protein product is CASSVPRTGSPATNEKLFF. This chain joins TRBV6-1 and TRBJ1-4, with 8 bases fitting TRBD1. Trimming at V came to 4 bases and at J to 0 bases, leaving 13 bases not matched to a gene. The CDR3 covers 19 residues. Germline CDR1 and CDR2: MNHNS and SASEGT.

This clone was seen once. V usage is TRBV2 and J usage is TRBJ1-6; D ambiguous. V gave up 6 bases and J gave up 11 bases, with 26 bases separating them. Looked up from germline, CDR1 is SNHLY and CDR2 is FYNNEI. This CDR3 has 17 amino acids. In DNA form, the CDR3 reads TGTGCCAGCAGACCTGTTGGTAGTTCTAGGCCCGTGGCACCCCTCCACTTT. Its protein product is CASRPVGSSRPVAPLHF.

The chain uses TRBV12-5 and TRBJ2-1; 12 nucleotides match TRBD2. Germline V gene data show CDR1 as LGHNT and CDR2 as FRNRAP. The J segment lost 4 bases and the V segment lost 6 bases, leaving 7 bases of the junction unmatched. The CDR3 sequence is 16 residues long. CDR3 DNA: TGTGCTAGTGGCCCTCGACTAGCGGGGGTATACAATGAGCAGTTCTTC. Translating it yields CASGPRLAGVYNEQFF.